The clone carrying this TCR beta chain was seen just once. Its cognate antigen is unknown. TCRdb's copy holds only in-frame clones and misses some; the assay was immunoSEQ multiplex PCR. Here the sample spans more than 140,000 clones, 70% to 90% being singletons. The source of the sample is a study of T cell responses to AZD1222 COVID-19 vaccine. Study summary: Both about-4-week and about-12-week second-dose recipients were combined. General study results and limits: Clonal diversity was possibly underestimated; the donors were predominantly white British and more often female. Across the whole spike, CD4 TCRs peaked at regions 160-218 and 743-854. Spike-specific TCR breadth and depth were elevated following two AZD1222 doses.

Germline CDR1 is MGHDK and CDR2 is SYGVNS. This CDR3 has 15 residues. Deletions cut 2 bases from V and 3 bases from J, with 13 bases between. This TCR was recovered from an adult in good health. This chain connects TRBV25-1 to TRBJ1-2, with D possibly matching TRBD1 (5 bases). The sequencing here drew on peripheral blood, taken on day 0 of AZD1222 vaccination. As DNA, the CDR3 is TGTGCCAGCAGTGAACCCTTGGGACGGGACTATGGCTACACCTTC. Translating gives CASSEPLGRDYGYTF.